This T cell receptor (beta chain) was identified during a study of cytotoxic CD8 clonotypes in ibrutinib-treated CLL. Concerning this clone: Its antigen is currently unknown.

TCRdb keeps only in-frame clones here, not all; method: immunoSEQ multiplex PCR. The sample holds under 200,000 clones, approximately 80% seen once. The CDR3 consists of 11 residues. V was cut by 2 bases and J by 7 bases, with 6 bases left in between. Germline assignment: CDR1 MNHEY and CDR2 SVGAGI. The study's findings and limits: Elevated clonality accompanied ibrutinib response, with a return toward baseline values at progression.

The chain recombines TRBV6-5 with TRBJ2-7; D call uncertain. The sequence was collected from a human donor with chronic lymphocytic leukemia. Sample: PBMCs, taken after 12 months of ibrutinib treatment. The CDR3 coding sequence is TGTGCCAGCAGTTACACACAGGAGCAGTACTTC. This codes for CASSYTQEQYF.